This record concerns one T cell receptor (beta chain) sequence. Unmatched junction bases numbered 5, after V lost 0 bases and J lost 4 bases. This CDR3 spans 15 amino acids. Germline V CDR1 and CDR2: LGHDT, YNNKEL (reference sequence). Here immunoSEQ multiplex PCR was the method, and the copy in TCRdb shows in-frame clones only, minus some. The sample has approximately 66,000 clones; about 70% are singletons. The sample is drawn from a study of blood T cell repertoires in COVID-19. Whole-study context: The study drew acute and convalescent COVID-19 samples from the United States, Italy and Spain.

The material sequenced was peripheral blood. The chain uses TRBV3-1 (or the pseudogene TRBV3-2) and TRBJ1-1; 7 bases are a match to TRBD1. This TCR was sampled from a man aged 60 to 75 with acute or convalescent COVID-19. The CDR3 region is CASSQDPQGGTEAFF. The CDR3 coding sequence is TGTGCCAGCAGCCAAGATCCCCAGGGGGGCACTGAAGCTTTCTTT.